The clone carrying this TCR beta chain was recorded at least ten times. The antigen remains unidentified. This sample is drawn from a study of CD8 T cells in ankylosing spondylitis. V was clipped by 3 bases and J by 5 bases, with 14 bases between them. The V gene's germline CDR1 is SGHAT and CDR2 FQNNGV. CDR3 length: 15 amino acids. Study-level points and caveats: Matched ankylosing spondylitis synovial fluid reportedly showed significant enrichment of disease-linked clones. It appeared that ankylosing spondylitis blood was characterized by a TCR beta motif of roughly 8 highly homologous variants. Relatively scarce in peripheral blood, disease-linked clones were CD8+.

For TCR beta, libraries came from quantitative 5'-RACE with molecular barcodes. TCRdb ran MiXCR on the 5' RACE reads and lists one entry per CDR3 protein. Of about 96,000 distinct CDR3 sequences listed, 8.5% to 9% are singletons. The sequence was collected from a male donor with ankylosing spondylitis or in good health (not recorded which). The chain employs TRBV11-2 and TRBJ2-1, with D maybe TRBD2 (6 bases). The sequenced sample was blood, either unsorted or a sorted T cell fraction (not recorded which). The CDR3 DNA sequence: TGTGCCAGCAGCTTCCATACGGGGGACGACAATGAGCAGTTCTTC. It codes for CASSFHTGDDNEQFF.